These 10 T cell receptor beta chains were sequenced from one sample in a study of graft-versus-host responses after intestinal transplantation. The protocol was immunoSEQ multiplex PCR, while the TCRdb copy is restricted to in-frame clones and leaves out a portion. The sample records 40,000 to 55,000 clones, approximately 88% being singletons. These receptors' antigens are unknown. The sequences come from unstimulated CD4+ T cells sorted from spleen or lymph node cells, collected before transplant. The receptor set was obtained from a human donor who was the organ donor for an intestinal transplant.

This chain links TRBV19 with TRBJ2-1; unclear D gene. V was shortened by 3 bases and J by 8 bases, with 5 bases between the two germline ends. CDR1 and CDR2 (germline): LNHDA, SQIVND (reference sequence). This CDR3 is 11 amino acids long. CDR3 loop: CASSIRDEQFF. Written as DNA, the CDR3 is TGTGCCAGTAGTATCCGGGATGAGCAGTTCTTC.

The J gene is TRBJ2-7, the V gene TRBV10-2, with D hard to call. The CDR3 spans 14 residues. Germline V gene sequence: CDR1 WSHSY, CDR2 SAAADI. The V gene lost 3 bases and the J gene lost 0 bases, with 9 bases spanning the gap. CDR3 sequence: CASSDKSLSYEQYF. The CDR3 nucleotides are TGCGCCAGCAGTGACAAATCCCTCTCCTACGAGCAGTACTTC.

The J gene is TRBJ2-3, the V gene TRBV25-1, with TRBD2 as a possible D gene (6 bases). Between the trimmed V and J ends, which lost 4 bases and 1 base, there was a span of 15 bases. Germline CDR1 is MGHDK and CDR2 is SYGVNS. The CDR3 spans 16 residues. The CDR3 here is CASSGIRGGGTDTQYF. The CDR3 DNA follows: TGTGCCAGCAGTGGAATCCGGGGCGGGGGCACAGATACGCAGTATTTT.

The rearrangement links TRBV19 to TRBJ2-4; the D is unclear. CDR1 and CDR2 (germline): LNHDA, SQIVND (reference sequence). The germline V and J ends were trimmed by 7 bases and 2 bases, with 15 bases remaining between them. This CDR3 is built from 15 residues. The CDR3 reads CASTNSRITKNIQYF. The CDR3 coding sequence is TGTGCCAGTACTAACAGTAGAATAACCAAAAACATTCAGTACTTC.

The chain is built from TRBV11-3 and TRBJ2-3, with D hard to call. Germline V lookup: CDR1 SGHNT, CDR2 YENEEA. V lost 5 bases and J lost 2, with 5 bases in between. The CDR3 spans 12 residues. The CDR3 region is CASSTYTDTQYF. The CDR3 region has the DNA TGTGCCAGCAGCACCTACACAGATACGCAGTATTTT.

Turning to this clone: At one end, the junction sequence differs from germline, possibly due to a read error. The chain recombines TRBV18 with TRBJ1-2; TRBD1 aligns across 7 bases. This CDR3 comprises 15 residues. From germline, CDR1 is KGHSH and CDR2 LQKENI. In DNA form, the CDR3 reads TGTGCCAGCCCACCAAGCGGACAGGTAGCCTATGGCTACACCTTC. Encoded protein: CASPPSGQVAYGYTF.

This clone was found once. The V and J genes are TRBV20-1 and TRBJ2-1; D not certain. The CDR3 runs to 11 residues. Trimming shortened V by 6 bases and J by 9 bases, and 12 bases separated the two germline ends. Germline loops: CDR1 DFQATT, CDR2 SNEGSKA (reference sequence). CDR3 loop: CSALPLIEQFF. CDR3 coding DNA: TGCAGTGCCCTACCTCTTATTGAGCAGTTCTTC.

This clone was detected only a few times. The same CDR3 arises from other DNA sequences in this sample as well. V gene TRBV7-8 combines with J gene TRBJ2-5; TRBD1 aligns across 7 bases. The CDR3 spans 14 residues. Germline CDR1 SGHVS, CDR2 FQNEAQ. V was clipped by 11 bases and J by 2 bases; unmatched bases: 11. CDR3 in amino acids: CACRQGWGQETQYF. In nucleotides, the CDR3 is TGTGCCTGCCGACAGGGTTGGGGGCAAGAGACCCAGTACTTC. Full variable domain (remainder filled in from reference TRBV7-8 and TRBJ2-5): GAGVSQSPRYKVAKRGQDVALRCDPISGHVSLFWYQQALGQGPEFLTYFQNEAQLDKSGLPSDRFFAERPEGSVSTLKIQRTQQEDSAVYLCACRQGWGQETQYFGPGTRLLVL.

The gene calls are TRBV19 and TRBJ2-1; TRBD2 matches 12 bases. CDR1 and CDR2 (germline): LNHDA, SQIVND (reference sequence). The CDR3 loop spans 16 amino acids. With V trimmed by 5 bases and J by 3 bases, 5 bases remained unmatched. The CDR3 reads CASSLEGLAGYNEQFF. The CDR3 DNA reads TGTGCCAGTAGTTTGGAGGGACTAGCGGGCTACAATGAGCAGTTCTTC.

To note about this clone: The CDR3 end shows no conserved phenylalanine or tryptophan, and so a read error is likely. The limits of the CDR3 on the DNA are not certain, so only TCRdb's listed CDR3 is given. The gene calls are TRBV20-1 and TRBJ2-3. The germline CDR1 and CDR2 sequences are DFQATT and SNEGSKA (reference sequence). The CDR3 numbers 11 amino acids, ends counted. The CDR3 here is CSASVGPADLV.